This passage covers 9 T cell receptor beta chains from one sample sequenced in a study of T cells in Graves' hyperthyroidism and ophthalmopathy. It was RNA transcripts that yielded the amplified TCR beta CDR3 regions. In the first-round RT-PCR of the TCR CDR3, the HTBI primer set was used. TCRdb fed the multiplex PCR reads into MiXCR, producing one record per CDR3 protein. This sample has roughly 380,000 distinct CDR3 sequences, with about 13% found just once. Sample: blood. These TCRs come from a man aged 25 to 40 with Graves' hyperthyroidism that later progressed to Graves' ophthalmopathy.

This clonotype was picked up many times. The chain employs TRBV19 and TRBJ1-1; D is unresolved. The ends were cut back, 5 bases at V and 0 bases at J, with 4 bases in the middle. The CDR3 runs to 12 residues. CDR1 and CDR2 from the germline V gene are LNHDA and SQIVND (reference sequence). The DNA of the CDR3 is TGTGCCAGTAGTGAAGTGAACACTGAAGCTTTCTTT. Translation: CASSEVNTEAFF. The variable domain in full, completed from reference TRBV19 and TRBJ1-1, reads DGGITQSPKYLFRKEGQNVTLSCEQNLNHDAMYWYRQDPGQGLRLIYYSQIVNDFQKGDIAEGYSVSREKKESFPLTVTSAQKNPTAFYLCASSEVNTEAFFGQGTRLTVV.

This clonotype was recorded many times. The CDR3 nucleotides read TGTGCCAGCAGTTTAAGGTACAGGTTAATGAACACTGAAGCTTTCTTT. Its translation is CASSLRYRLMNTEAFF. This chain links TRBV28 with TRBJ1-1, with D possibly TRBD1 on 5 matching bases. The CDR3 is 16 amino acids. Trimming cost V 2 bases and J 0 bases, with 13 bases left between them. The germline CDR1 and CDR2 sequences are MDHEN and SYDVKM.

This clonotype was seen many times. The rearrangement joins TRBV29-1 to TRBJ2-1, with 9 nucleotides matching TRBD1. The V and J ends lost 1 base and 2 bases, in that order; junction bases with no gene match: 0. This CDR3 is 14 amino acids long. CDR1 is SQVTM and CDR2 is ANQGSEA in the germline V gene. Here the CDR3 DNA reads TGCAGCGTTGAAGGACAGGGGGCCTACAATGAGCAGTTCTTC. Protein sequence: CSVEGQGAYNEQFF.

The genes are TRBV7-6 and TRBJ2-3, with 8 bases matching TRBD2. CDR1 and CDR2 (germline): SGHVS, FNYEAQ. The CDR3 extends over 16 amino acids. The junction had 13 bases not matched to a gene; V was cut back by 5 bases and J by 6 bases. CDR3 sequence reads: CASSHQAGGGRDTQYF. The CDR3 nucleotides are TGTGCCAGCAGCCACCAGGCCGGGGGGGGCCGGGATACGCAGTATTTT. The entire variable domain, with the rest obtained from reference TRBV7-6 and TRBJ2-3, is as follows: GAGVSQSPRYKVTKRGQDVALRCDPISGHVSLYWYRQALGQGPEFLTYFNYEAQQDKSGLPNDRFSAERPEGSISTLTIQRTEQRDSAMYRCASSHQAGGGRDTQYFGPGTRLTVL.

In this sample, this clonotype turned up many times. Just one base apart from a much larger clone, this may be a read error. The J gene is TRBJ1-6, the V gene TRBV2; D is uncertain. CDR3 length: 13 amino acids. The ends were cut back, 8 bases at V and 9 bases at J, with 14 bases in the middle. Germline values: CDR1 SNHLY, CDR2 FYNNEI. In nucleotides, the CDR3 is TGTGCCAGCCATGGGATGTTTGGTTCACCCCTCCACTTT. This translates into CASHGMFGSPLHF.

This clonotype was counted ten times or more. V usage is TRBV20-1 and J usage is TRBJ1-2; TRBD1 might be the D (6 bases). CDR1 is DFQATT, CDR2 SNEGSKA, per germline (reference sequence). The CDR3 totals 13 residues. V lost 5 bases and J 4 bases, leaving 14 bases between the germline ends. CDR3 coding DNA: TGCAGTGCTTCAGGGGCGTTCGGCTATGGCTACACCTTC. This gives the protein CSASGAFGYGYTF.

This clonotype was seen repeatedly, ten times or more. This sequence joins TRBV6-1 and TRBJ1-2; D perhaps matches TRBD1 (6 bases). Germline lookup yields CDR1 MNHNS and CDR2 SASEGT. The CDR3 is made up of 17 amino acids. V lost 8 bases and J lost 6, with 28 bases in between. CDR3 protein: CASRGSPWGHREDGYTF. CDR3 bases: TGTGCCAGCCGGGGCTCCCCGTGGGGGCACCGTGAAGATGGCTACACCTTC.

This clonotype was counted a few times. This rearrangement joins TRBV9 to TRBJ1-4, with D perhaps matching TRBD1 (5 bases). Germline V gives CDR1 SGDLS, CDR2 YYNGEE. The CDR3 is 14 residues long. Trimming removed 2 bases at V and 5 bases at J, with 10 bases between. CDR3: CASSVGDFNEKLFF. The CDR3 region has the DNA TGTGCCAGCAGCGTGGGGGACTTCAATGAAAAACTGTTTTTT.

This sequence joins TRBV12-3 or TRBV12-4 and TRBJ1-5; 8 positions match TRBD1. The CDR3 extends over 14 amino acids. With 6 bases clipped from V and 4 bases from J, the junction kept 5 bases outside the gene matches. DNA of the CDR3: TGTGCCAGCAGACCGGGACAGGCTAATCAGCCCCAGCATTTT. Residues: CASRPGQANQPQHF.